A selection of T cell receptor beta chains follows, all from one sample in a study of cytomegalovirus exposure and HLA in healthy donors. Sequenced by immunoSEQ multiplex PCR; TCRdb stores in-frame clones only, minus some. In the table there are about 160,000 clones, roughly nine tenths of which are singletons. The sequencing sample was made of PBMCs. These receptors all stem from a young woman in good health and CMV-seropositive. CDR3s include the opening cysteine and the closing phenylalanine or tryptophan. D genes are given only for firm matches. Rows give clone size only sometimes, using once, few, many, or a class for an expanded clone.

once TRBJ1-4 TRBV4-3 - CASSQAGVGEKLFF TGCGCCAGCAGCCAAGCAGGGGTCGGGGAAAAACTGTTTTTT
- TRBJ2-1 TRBV30 - CAWRRGGPYNEGFF TGTGCCTGGAGGAGGGGGGGACCCTACAATGAGGGATTCTTC
once TRBJ2-5 TRBV20-1 - CSARGETQYF TGCAGTGCTCGGGGAGAGACCCAGTACTTC
- TRBJ2-1 TRBV20-1 - CSAKGNEQFF TGCAGTGCTAAGGGGAATGAGCAGTTCTTC
- TRBJ2-4 TRBV9 TRBD2 CASSPGTSGGWIAKNIQYF TGTGCCAGCAGCCCAGGGACTAGCGGGGGGTGGATAGCCAAAAACATTCAGTACTTC
- TRBJ1-5 TRBV10-2 - CASRDRLNQPQHF TGCGCCAGCAGGGACAGACTCAATCAGCCCCAGCATTTT
- TRBJ1-2 TRBV7-2 - CASSLSMGGYGYTF TGTGCCAGCAGCTTATCGATGGGGGGCTATGGCTACACCTTC
- TRBJ2-2 TRBV18 TRBD2 CASSPSALAGGLSNTGELFF TGTGCCAGCTCGCCTTCTGCACTAGCGGGAGGGTTATCAAACACCGGGGAGCTGTTTTTT
- TRBJ1-4 TRBV30 - CAGRGVGGTNEKLFF TGTGCCGGAAGAGGTGTAGGGGGAACTAATGAAAAACTGTTTTTT
once TRBJ1-1 TRBV18 - CASSPGARRAEAFF TGTGCCAGCTCACCCGGCGCCCGGAGGGCGGAAGCTTTCTTT
- TRBJ2-3 TRBV11-3 TRBD1 CASSQGQVGTDTQYF TGTGCCAGCAGCCAAGGACAGGTCGGCACAGATACGCAGTATTTT
- TRBJ2-6 TRBV5-1 TRBD2 CASGGSSGANVLTF TGCGCCAGCGGCGGGAGCTCTGGGGCCAACGTCCTGACTTTC
- TRBJ2-7 TRBV2 TRBD2 CASSVRSGTVEQYF TGTGCCAGCAGTGTCCGTAGCGGGACTGTCGAGCAGTACTTC
- TRBJ2-3 TRBV19 - CASSIRSGSTDTQYF TGTGCCAGTAGTATTAGGAGCGGGAGCACAGATACGCAGTATTTT
- TRBJ2-7 TRBV28 - CASSLEREQYF TGTGCCAGCAGTTTGGAGCGGGAGCAGTACTTC
- TRBJ2-1 TRBV6-4 TRBD2 CASSDSPASGGDEQFF TGTGCCAGCAGTGACTCCCCTGCTAGCGGGGGGGATGAGCAGTTCTTC
- TRBJ1-1 TRBV18 TRBD1 CASSLTGVHTEAFF TGTGCCAGCTCACTAACAGGGGTTCACACTGAAGCTTTCTTT
- TRBJ1-1 TRBV5-4 TRBD1 CASSGLRGGENTEAFF TGTGCCAGCAGCGGGCTCAGAGGGGGCGAGAACACTGAAGCTTTCTTT
- TRBJ2-4 TRBV5-1 - CASSLRGMLENIQYF TGCGCCAGCAGCTTGAGAGGGATGTTGGAAAACATTCAGTACTTC
- TRBJ2-1 TRBV19 - CASSITGVEQFF TGTGCCAGTAGTATCACGGGAGTTGAGCAGTTCTTC
- TRBJ2-1 TRBV29-1 TRBD1 CSVGTGVVYNEQFF TGCAGCGTTGGAACAGGGGTCGTCTACAATGAGCAGTTCTTC
once TRBJ2-1 TRBV7-6 TRBD2 CASRSAGSYNEQFF TGTGCCAGCAGATCAGCGGGGTCCTACAATGAGCAGTTCTTC
- TRBJ2-1 TRBV7-9 - CASSPANEQFF TGTGCCAGCAGCCCTGCGAATGAGCAGTTCTTC
- TRBJ2-2 TRBV15 TRBD2 CATQREGNTGELFF TGTGCCACCCAGCGGGAGGGCAACACCGGGGAGCTGTTTTTT
few TRBJ2-3 TRBV7-3 TRBD2 CASSFGGRTDTQYF TGTGCCAGCAGCTTCGGCGGGAGAACAGATACGCAGTATTTT
- TRBJ2-7 TRBV6-5 TRBD1 CASTPGQGTYEQYF TGTGCCAGCACCCCCGGACAGGGGACCTACGAGCAGTACTTC
once TRBJ1-3 TRBV5-1 - CASSSGGTASGNTIYF TGCGCCAGCAGCTCGGGAGGGACGGCCTCTGGAAACACCATATATTTT
- TRBJ1-2 TRBV6-5 - CASSYSTANYGYTF TGTGCCAGCAGTTACAGTACAGCTAACTATGGCTACACCTTC
few TRBJ2-7 TRBV4-3 - CASSQVIGEEYEQYF TGCGCCAGCAGCCAAGTTATAGGGGAAGAGTACGAGCAGTACTTC
- TRBJ2-2 TRBV15 TRBD1 CATSNPGQGDGELFF TGTGCCACCAGCAATCCGGGACAGGGGGACGGGGAGCTGTTTTTT